A single sample gave rise to the 5 T cell receptor beta chains below, sequenced in a study of T cell repertoires in cytomegalovirus infection. Each CDR3 protein is one row after TCRdb ran MiXCR on the reads. This repertoire shows approximately 1,000,000 distinct CDR3 sequences, roughly 30% found once; its top ten account for about 14%. These receptors' antigens are unknown. The specimen comprised cultured CD8+ T cells from PBMCs, sampled from culture after CMV antigen stimulation. Every receptor here comes from a human donor in good health (CMV status not recorded). Some clones in this sample may be carry-over from other donors' samples.

CDR3 loop: CASSFLALGGPRVYQPQHF. The CDR3 nucleotides read TGTGCCAGCAGTTTCCTGGCCCTCGGGGGGCCCAGGGTCTATCAGCCCCAGCATTTT. The chain couples TRBV12-3 or TRBV12-4 to TRBJ1-5, with D possibly being TRBD1 (6 bases). The V and J ends lost 3 bases and 5 bases respectively, with 26 bases between them. There are 19 residues in the CDR3.

This clonotype was seen more than once but under ten times. The V gene is TRBV7-8, the J gene TRBJ2-1; D is uncertain. V was shortened by 5 bases and J by 10 bases, with 9 bases between the two germline ends. The germline CDR1 and CDR2 sequences are SGHVS and FQNEAQ. CDR3 length: 11 residues. CDR3 in amino acids: CASSIDGEQFF. CDR3 coding DNA: TGTGCCAGCAGCATCGATGGGGAGCAGTTCTTC.

This clonotype came up many times. The chain is built from TRBV12-3 or TRBV12-4 and TRBJ2-4; TRBD1 or TRBD2 may be the D gene (6 bases each). The CDR3 is made up of 12 amino acids. The germline V and J ends were trimmed by 9 bases and 7 bases, with 13 bases remaining between them. CDR3 loop: CASTTGRNIQYF. The CDR3 DNA reads as TGTGCCAGTACCACAGGGAGGAACATTCAGTACTTC.

The rearrangement links TRBV28 to TRBJ2-3; TRBD2 aligns across 10 bases. Per germline, CDR1 MDHEN and CDR2 SYDVKM. Trimming cost V 5 bases and J 1 base; bases outside gene matches: 6. The CDR3 spans 16 residues. The CDR3 here is CASSTGLAARTDTQYF. The CDR3 DNA reads as TGTGCCAGCAGTACCGGACTAGCGGCTCGCACAGATACGCAGTATTTT.

This clonotype showed up just a few times. The chain recombines TRBV7-9 with TRBJ2-7, with 12 bases matching TRBD1. Germline V gene sequence: CDR1 SEHNR, CDR2 FQNEAQ (reference sequence). The CDR3 has 19 amino acids. V gave up 4 bases and J gave up 4 bases; unmatched junction bases: 17. The CDR3 coding sequence is TGTGCCAGCAGCTCTGGGACAGGGGGCGATCGGTCGCCTATTTACGAGCAGTACTTC. It encodes CASSSGTGGDRSPIYEQYF.